This section outlines one T cell receptor beta chain sequence together with its context. The antigen is not known. The sample originates from a study of monozygotic twins with inflammatory bowel disease. Each TCR library used 3500 ng of total RNA. Following a re-call of the 5' RACE reads, TCRdb has one entry per CDR3 protein and lacks DNA. This table lists under 350,000 distinct CDR3 sequences. The study's findings and limits: IBD patients displayed reduced TCRbeta diversity (inverse Simpson) when set against healthy co-twins.

There are 16 residues in the CDR3. Material for sequencing was blood. The chain couples TRBV21-1 to TRBJ1-4. TRBV21-1 represents a pseudogene. This clonotype was sampled from a human donor with ulcerative colitis or Crohn's disease, or a healthy co-twin of an affected twin (not recorded which). The CDR3: CASSNSGEPTNEKLFF.